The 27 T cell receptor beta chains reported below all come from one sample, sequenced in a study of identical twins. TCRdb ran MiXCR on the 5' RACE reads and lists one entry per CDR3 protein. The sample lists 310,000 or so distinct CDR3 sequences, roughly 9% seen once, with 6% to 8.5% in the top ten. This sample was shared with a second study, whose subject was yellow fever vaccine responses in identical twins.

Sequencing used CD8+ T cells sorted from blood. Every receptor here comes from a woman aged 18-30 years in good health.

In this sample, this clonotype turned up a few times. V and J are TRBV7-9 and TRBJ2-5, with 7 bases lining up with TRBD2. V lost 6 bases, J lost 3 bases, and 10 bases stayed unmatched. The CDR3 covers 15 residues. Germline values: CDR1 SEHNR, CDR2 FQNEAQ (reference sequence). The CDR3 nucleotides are TGTGCCAGCAGTCTAAGACTAGCACGGGAAGAGACCCAGTACTTC. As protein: CASSLRLAREETQYF.

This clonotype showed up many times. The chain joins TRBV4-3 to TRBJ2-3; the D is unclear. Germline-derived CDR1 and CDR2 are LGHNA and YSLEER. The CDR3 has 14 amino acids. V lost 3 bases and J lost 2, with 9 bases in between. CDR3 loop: CASSHSYFTDTQYF. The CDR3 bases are TGCGCCAGCAGCCACAGCTACTTCACAGATACGCAGTATTTT.

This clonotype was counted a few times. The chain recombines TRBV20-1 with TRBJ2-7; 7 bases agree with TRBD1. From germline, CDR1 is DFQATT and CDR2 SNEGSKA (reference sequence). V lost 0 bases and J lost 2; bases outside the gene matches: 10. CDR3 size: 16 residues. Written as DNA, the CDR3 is TGCAGTGCTAGAGATTTTTGGGGACAGACTACCTACGAGCAGTACTTC. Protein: CSARDFWGQTTYEQYF.

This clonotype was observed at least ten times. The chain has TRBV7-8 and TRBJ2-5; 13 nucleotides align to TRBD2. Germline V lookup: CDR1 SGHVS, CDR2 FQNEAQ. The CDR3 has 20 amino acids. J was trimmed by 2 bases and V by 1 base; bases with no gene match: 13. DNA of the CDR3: TGTGCCAGCAGCTTAGGCCGACTAGCGGGAGGACAGGAGCCTCAAGAGACCCAGTACTTC. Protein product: CASSLGRLAGGQEPQETQYF.

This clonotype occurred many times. The CDR3 DNA follows: TGTGCCAGCAAGCCCGGTCGGATAGGTGGAGAGACCCAGTACTTC. Amino acids: CASKPGRIGGETQYF. The chain joins TRBV27 to TRBJ2-5; D not resolved. The V gene's germline CDR1 is MNHEY and CDR2 SMNVEV (reference sequence). Trimming cost V 7 bases and J 4 bases, with 19 bases left between them. This CDR3 comprises 15 residues.

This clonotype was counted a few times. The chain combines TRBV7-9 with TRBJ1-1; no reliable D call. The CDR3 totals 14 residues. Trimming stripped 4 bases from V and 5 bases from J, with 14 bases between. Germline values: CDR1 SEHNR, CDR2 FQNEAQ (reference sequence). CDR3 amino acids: CASSSPGSLTEAFF. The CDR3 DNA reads TGTGCCAGCAGCTCCCCGGGTTCCTTGACTGAAGCTTTCTTT. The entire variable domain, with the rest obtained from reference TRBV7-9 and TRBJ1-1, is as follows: DTGVSQNPRHKITKRGQNVTFRCDPISEHNRLYWYRQTLGQGPEFLTYFQNEAQLEKSRLLSDRFSAERPKGSFSTLEIQRTEQGDSAMYLCASSSPGSLTEAFFGQGTRLTVV.

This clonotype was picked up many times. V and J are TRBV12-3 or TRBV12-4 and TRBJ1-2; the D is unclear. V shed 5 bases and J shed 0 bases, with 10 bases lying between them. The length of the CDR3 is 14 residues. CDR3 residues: CASSPSPPNYGYTF. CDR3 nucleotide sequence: TGTGCCAGCAGTCCCTCTCCCCCTAACTATGGCTACACCTTC.

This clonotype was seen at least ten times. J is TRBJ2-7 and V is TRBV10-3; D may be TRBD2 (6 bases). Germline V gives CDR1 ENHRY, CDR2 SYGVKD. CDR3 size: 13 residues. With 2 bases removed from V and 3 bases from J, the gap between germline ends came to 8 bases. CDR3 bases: TGTGCCATCAGTGAGGGAGGGCTCTACGAGCAGTACTTC. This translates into CAISEGGLYEQYF.

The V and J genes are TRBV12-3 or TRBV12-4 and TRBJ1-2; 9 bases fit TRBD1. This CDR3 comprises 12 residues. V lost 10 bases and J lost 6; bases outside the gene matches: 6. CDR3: CATLWTGDGYTF. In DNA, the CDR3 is TGTGCCACCTTATGGACAGGGGATGGCTACACCTTC.

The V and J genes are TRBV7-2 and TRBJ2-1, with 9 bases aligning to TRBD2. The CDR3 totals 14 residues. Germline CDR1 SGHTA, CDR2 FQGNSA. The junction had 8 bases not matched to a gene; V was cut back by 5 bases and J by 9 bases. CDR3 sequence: CASSPIGLAPEQFF. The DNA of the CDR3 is TGTGCCAGCAGCCCTATAGGACTAGCGCCTGAGCAGTTCTTC.

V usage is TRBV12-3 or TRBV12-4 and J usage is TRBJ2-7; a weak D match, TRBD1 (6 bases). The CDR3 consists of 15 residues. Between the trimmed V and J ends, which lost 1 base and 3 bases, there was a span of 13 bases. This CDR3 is CASSLDRALRYEQYF. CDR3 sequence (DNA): TGTGCCAGCAGTTTAGACAGGGCCCTACGCTACGAGCAGTACTTC.

CDR3 nucleotides: TGTGCCAGCAGCTTAGCTACCGCGAGCTCCTACAATGAGCAGTTCTTC. This codes for CASSLATASSYNEQFF. This chain joins TRBV7-9 and TRBJ2-1, with D unclear. This CDR3 has 16 residues. Germline values: CDR1 SEHNR, CDR2 FQNEAQ (reference sequence). V shed 0 bases and J shed 0 bases, with 9 bases lying between them.

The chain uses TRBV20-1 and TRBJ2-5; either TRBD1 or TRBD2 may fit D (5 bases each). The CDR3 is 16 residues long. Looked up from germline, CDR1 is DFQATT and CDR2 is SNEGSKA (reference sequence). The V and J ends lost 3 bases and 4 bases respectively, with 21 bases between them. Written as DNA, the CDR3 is TGCAGTGCTAGGGGTAGGGACGTCAGCTTGGGAGAGACCCAGTACTTC. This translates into CSARGRDVSLGETQYF.

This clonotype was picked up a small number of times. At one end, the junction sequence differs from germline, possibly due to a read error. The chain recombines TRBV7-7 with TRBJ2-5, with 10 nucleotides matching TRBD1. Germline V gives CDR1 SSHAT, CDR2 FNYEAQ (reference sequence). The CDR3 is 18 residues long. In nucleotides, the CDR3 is TGTGCTAGCAGCCAACCCGAGGGACAGGGGTTGGTATTGGAGACCCAGTACTTC. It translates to CASSQPEGQGLVLETQYF.

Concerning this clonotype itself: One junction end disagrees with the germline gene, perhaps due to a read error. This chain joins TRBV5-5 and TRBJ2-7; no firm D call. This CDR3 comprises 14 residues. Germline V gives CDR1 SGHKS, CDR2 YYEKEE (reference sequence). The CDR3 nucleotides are TGTGCCATCAGCTCCGGGCCTCTCTCCTACGAGCAGTACTTC. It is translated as CAISSGPLSYEQYF.

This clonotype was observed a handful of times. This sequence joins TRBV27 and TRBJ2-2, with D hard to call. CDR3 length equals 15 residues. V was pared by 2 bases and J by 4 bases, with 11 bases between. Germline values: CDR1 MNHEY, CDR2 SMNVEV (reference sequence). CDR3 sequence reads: CASSLPAPGTGELFF. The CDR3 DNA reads TGTGCCAGCAGTTTACCGGCCCCGGGCACCGGGGAGCTGTTTTTT.

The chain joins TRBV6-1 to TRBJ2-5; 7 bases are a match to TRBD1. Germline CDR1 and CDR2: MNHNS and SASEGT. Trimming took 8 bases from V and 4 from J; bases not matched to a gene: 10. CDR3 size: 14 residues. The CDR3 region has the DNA TGTGCCAGCGGACAGACAGGGACCCCAGAGACCCAGTACTTC. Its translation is CASGQTGTPETQYF.

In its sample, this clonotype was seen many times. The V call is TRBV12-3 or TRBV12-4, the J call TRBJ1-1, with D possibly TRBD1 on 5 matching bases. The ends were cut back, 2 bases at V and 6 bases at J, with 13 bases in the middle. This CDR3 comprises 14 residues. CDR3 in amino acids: CASSLRQGNSEAFF. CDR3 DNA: TGTGCCAGCAGTTTAAGGCAGGGAAATTCTGAAGCTTTCTTT.

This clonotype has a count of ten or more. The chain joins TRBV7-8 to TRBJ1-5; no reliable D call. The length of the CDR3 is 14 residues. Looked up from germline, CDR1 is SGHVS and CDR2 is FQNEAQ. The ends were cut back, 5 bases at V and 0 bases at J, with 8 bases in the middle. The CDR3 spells CASSEGVSNQPQHF. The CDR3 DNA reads TGTGCCAGCAGCGAGGGTGTTAGCAATCAGCCCCAGCATTTT.

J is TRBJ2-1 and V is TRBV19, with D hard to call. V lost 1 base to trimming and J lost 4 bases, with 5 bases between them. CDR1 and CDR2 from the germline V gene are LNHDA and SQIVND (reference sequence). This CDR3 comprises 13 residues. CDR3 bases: TGTGCCAGTAGTATAGCGCAGTACAATGAGCAGTTCTTC. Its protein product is CASSIAQYNEQFF.

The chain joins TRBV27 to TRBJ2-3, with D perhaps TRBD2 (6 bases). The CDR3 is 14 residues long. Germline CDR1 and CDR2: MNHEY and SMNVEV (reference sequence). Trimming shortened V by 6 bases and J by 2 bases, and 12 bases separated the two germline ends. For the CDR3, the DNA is TGTGCCAGCAGGCGGGACCGAGACACAGATACGCAGTATTTT. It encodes CASRRDRDTDTQYF.

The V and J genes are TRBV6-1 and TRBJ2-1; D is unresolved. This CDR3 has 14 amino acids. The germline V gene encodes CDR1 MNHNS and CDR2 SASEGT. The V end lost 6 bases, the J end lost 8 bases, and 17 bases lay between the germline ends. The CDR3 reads CASSTSPGPYEQFF. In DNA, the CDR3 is TGTGCCAGCAGCACCTCTCCAGGACCATATGAGCAGTTCTTC.

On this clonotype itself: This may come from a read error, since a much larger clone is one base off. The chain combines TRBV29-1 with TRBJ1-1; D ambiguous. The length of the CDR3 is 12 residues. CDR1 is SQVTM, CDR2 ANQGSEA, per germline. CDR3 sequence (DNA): TGCAGCATTGAATTATTAGGGCCTGAAGCTTTCTTT. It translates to CSIELLGPEAFF.

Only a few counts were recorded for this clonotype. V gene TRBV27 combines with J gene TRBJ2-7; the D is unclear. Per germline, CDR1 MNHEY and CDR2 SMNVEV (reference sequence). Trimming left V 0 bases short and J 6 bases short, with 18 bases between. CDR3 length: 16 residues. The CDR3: CASSLSAPPNGVEQYF. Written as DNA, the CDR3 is TGTGCCAGCAGTTTATCGGCCCCCCCAAATGGGGTCGAGCAGTACTTC.

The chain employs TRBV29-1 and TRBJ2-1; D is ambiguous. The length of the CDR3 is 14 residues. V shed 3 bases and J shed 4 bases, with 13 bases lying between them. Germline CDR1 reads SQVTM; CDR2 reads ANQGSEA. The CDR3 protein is CSVDPDYMYNEQFF. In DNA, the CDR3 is TGCAGCGTTGACCCAGATTACATGTACAATGAGCAGTTCTTC.

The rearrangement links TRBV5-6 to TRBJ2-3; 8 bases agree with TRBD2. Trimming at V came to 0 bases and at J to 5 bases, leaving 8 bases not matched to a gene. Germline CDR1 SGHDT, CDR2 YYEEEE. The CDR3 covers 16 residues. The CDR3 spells CASSLDAGGAKDTQYF. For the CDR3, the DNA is TGTGCCAGCAGCTTGGATGCCGGGGGGGCAAAAGATACGCAGTATTTT.

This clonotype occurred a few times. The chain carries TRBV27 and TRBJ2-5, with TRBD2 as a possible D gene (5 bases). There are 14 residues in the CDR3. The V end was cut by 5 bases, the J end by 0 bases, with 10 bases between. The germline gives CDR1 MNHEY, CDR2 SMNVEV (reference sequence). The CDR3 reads CASSATRDQETQYF. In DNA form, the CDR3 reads TGTGCCAGCAGTGCCACTAGGGACCAAGAGACCCAGTACTTC.